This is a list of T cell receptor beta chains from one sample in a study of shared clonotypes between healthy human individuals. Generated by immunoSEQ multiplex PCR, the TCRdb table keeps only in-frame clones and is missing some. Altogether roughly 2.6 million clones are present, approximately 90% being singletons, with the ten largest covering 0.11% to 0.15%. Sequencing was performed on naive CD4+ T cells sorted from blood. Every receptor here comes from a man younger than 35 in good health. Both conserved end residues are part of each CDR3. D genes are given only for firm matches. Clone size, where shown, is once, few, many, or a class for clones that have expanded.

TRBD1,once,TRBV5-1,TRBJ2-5,CASSSGQRETQYF,TGCGCCAGCAGCTCGGGACAGCGAGAGACCCAGTACTTC
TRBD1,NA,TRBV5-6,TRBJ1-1,CASSIDRVRTTEAFF,TGTGCCAGCAGCATCGACAGGGTAAGGACTACTGAAGCTTTCTTT
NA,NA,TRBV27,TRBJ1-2,CASSFSGGEGGYTF,TGTGCCAGCAGTTTTTCGGGGGGCGAAGGGGGCTACACCTTC
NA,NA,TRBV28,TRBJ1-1,CASTTVTEAFF,TGTGCCAGCACCACGGTCACTGAAGCTTTCTTT
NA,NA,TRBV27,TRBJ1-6,CASSLRGGPYNSPLHF,TGTGCCAGCAGTTTAAGGGGTGGTCCCTATAATTCACCCCTCCACTTT
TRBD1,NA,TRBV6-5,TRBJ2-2,CASSLQGAVGELFF,TGTGCCAGCAGTTTACAGGGGGCGGTCGGGGAGCTGTTTTTT
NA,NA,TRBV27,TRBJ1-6,CASSSGGSPLHF,TGTGCCAGCAGTTCAGGCGGCTCACCCCTCCACTTT
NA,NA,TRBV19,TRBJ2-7,CASSISSMRGDSYEQYF,TGTGCCAGTAGTATTAGTTCGATGCGGGGCGATTCCTACGAGCAGTACTTC
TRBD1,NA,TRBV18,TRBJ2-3,CASSPDRGSEEDTQYF,TGTGCCAGCTCACCAGACAGGGGCTCCGAGGAAGATACGCAGTATTTT
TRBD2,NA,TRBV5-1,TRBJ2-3,CASSQGLAEIDTQYF,TGCGCCAGCAGCCAGGGACTAGCGGAGATCGATACGCAGTATTTT
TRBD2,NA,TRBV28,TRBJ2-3,CASSTGTSGTDTQYF,TGTGCCAGCAGCACCGGGACTAGCGGGACAGATACGCAGTATTTT
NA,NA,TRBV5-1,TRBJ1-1,CASSQAWQGSIRTTEAFF,TGCGCCAGCAGCCAAGCCTGGCAGGGGAGTATCAGGACCACTGAAGCTTTCTTT
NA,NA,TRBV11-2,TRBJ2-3,CASSLGLTGRAYTDTQYF,TGTGCCAGCAGCTTAGGGCTGACAGGCAGGGCTTACACAGATACGCAGTATTTT
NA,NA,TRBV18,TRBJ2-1,CASSAVMGNEQFF,TGTGCCAGCTCGGCAGTGATGGGGAATGAGCAGTTCTTC
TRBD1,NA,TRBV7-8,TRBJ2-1,CASSPDRGSYNEQFF,TGTGCCAGCAGCCCCGACAGGGGCTCCTACAATGAGCAGTTCTTC
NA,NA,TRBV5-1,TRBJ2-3,CASSLAGQITDTQYF,TGCGCCAGCAGCTTGGCCGGGCAGATCACAGATACGCAGTATTTT
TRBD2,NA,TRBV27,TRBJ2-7,CASRPTGTSGKFRQYF,TGTGCCAGCAGGCCTACCGGGACTAGCGGGAAGTTTCGGCAGTACTTC
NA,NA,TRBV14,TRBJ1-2,CASSPLSGTNYGYTF,TGTGCCAGCAGCCCCCTCTCCGGGACTAACTATGGCTACACCTTC
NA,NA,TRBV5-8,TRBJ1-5,CASSLLDSSNQPQHF,TGTGCCAGCAGCTTGCTCGACAGTAGCAATCAGCCCCAGCATTTT
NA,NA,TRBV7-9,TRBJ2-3,CASSLLPDTQYF,TGTGCCAGCAGTCTCCTCCCGGATACGCAGTATTTT
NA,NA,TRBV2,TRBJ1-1,CASSSEQGSNTEAFF,TGTGCCAGCAGTTCGGAACAGGGTTCGAACACTGAAGCTTTCTTT
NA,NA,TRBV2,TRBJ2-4,CASRETGAYIQYF,TGTGCCAGCAGGGAGACGGGGGCGTACATTCAGTACTTC
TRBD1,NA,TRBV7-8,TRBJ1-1,CASSLGEPGQGAAFF,TGTGCCAGCAGCTTAGGGGAACCGGGACAGGGGGCGGCTTTCTTT